These 16 T cell receptor beta chains were all obtained from the same sample, sequenced in a study of blood T cells in healthy people across ages (dated by TCRdb to about 2015). The library came from 5' RACE. Sequenced using an Illumina HiSeq 2500. A second PCR of about 6 to 11 cycles was run with a J-beta primer mix and a sample-barcoded 5' primer. In TCRdb, the public reads were trimmed at Q25 with fastp and aligned with MiXCR, with productive beta chains retained. Duplicate CDR3 protein sequences are folded into a single record with the most common DNA and genes. The sample table shows 250,000 to 300,000 distinct CDR3 sequences, and 25% to 30% are seen once. The top ten clones comprise 29% of the sample. The specimen was blood. The receptor set was obtained from a woman aged 70 to 79 in good health.

The CDR3 nucleotides read TGCAGCCTCACCTCGGGGCCCAACTATGGCTACACCTTC. It yields the protein CSLTSGPNYGYTF. This chain links TRBV29-1 with TRBJ1-2; D possibly corresponds to TRBD1 (5 bases). CDR1 is SQVTM and CDR2 is ANQGSEA in the germline V gene. This CDR3 spans 13 amino acids. Trimming removed 8 bases at V and 2 bases at J, with 15 bases between.

This clonotype has ten or more counts. The J gene is TRBJ2-5, the V gene TRBV20-1; TRBD1 is a possible D gene (5 bases). The V gene lost 1 base and the J gene lost 5 bases, with 23 bases spanning the gap. Germline CDR1 and CDR2: DFQATT and SNEGSKA (reference sequence). The CDR3 is made up of 17 amino acids. The CDR3 DNA is TGCAGTGCTAGAGGCATCAAAGGACACCTCAGCAGGGAGACCCAGTACTTC. It specifies CSARGIKGHLSRETQYF.

V usage is TRBV9 and J usage is TRBJ1-3; D is unclear. Deletions cut 3 bases from V and 2 bases from J, with 6 bases between. The CDR3 totals 13 residues. CDR1 SGDLS and CDR2 YYNGEE come from the germline V gene. The CDR3 region is CASSASTGNTIYF. The DNA of the CDR3 is TGTGCCAGCAGCGCCTCGACTGGAAACACCATATATTTT.

Regarding this clonotype: Relative to the germline gene, one junction end is altered; a read error may explain this. The chain carries TRBV7-9 and TRBJ1-2; D remains unclear. Germline-derived CDR1 and CDR2 are SEHNR and FQNEAQ (reference sequence). The CDR3 sequence is 15 residues long. Here the CDR3 DNA reads TGCGCCAGCCGCAACCCATTTCGGGGAAACTATGGCTACACCTTC. This translates into CASRNPFRGNYGYTF. Based on the CDR3 plus reference TRBV7-9 and TRBJ1-2, the full variable domain is DTGVSQNPRHKITKRGQNVTFRCDPISEHNRLYWYRQTLGQGPEFLTYFQNEAQLEKSRLLSDRFSAERPKGSFSTLEIQRTEQGDSAMYLCASRNPFRGNYGYTFGSGTRLTVV.

The chain joins TRBV7-9 to TRBJ2-3, with a tentative D call TRBD2 (6 bases). V was clipped by 1 base and J by 3 bases, with 8 bases between them. The germline V gene has CDR1 SEHNR and CDR2 FQNEAQ (reference sequence). This CDR3 is built from 14 residues. Here the CDR3 reads CASSLEGRTDTQYF. The DNA of the CDR3 is TGTGCCAGCAGCTTAGAGGGGAGGACAGATACGCAGTATTTT. The variable domain in full, completed from reference TRBV7-9 and TRBJ2-3, reads DTGVSQNPRHKITKRGQNVTFRCDPISEHNRLYWYRQTLGQGPEFLTYFQNEAQLEKSRLLSDRFSAERPKGSFSTLEIQRTEQGDSAMYLCASSLEGRTDTQYFGPGTRLTVL.

The J gene is TRBJ2-5, the V gene TRBV7-9; D assignment may be TRBD1 or TRBD2 (5 bases each). Trimming removed 5 bases at V and 1 base at J, with 8 bases between. Per the germline V gene, CDR1 is SEHNR and CDR2 is FQNEAQ (reference sequence). The CDR3 is 13 residues long. This chain's CDR3 is CASSIGTQETQYF. CDR3 DNA: TGTGCCAGCAGCATCGGGACCCAAGAGACCCAGTACTTC. Looking up the rest from reference TRBV7-9 and TRBJ2-5 gives the full variable domain: DTGVSQNPRHKITKRGQNVTFRCDPISEHNRLYWYRQTLGQGPEFLTYFQNEAQLEKSRLLSDRFSAERPKGSFSTLEIQRTEQGDSAMYLCASSIGTQETQYFGPGTRLLVL.

In the case of this clonotype: The junction shows a germline mismatch at one end, possibly a read error. The chain has TRBV7-2 and TRBJ2-5; 10 bases align to TRBD1. Per the germline V gene, CDR1 is SGHTA and CDR2 is FQGNSA. The CDR3 runs to 13 residues. Here the CDR3 reads CASSFLRGTGAHF. CDR3 nucleotide sequence: TGTGCCAGCAGCTTCCTCCGAGGGACAGGGGCACACTTC.

The rearrangement joins TRBV2 to TRBJ1-2; D gene uncertain. V lost 7 bases to trimming and J lost 7 bases, with 7 bases between them. Per the germline V gene, CDR1 is SNHLY and CDR2 is FYNNEI. CDR3 length equals 10 residues. In DNA form, the CDR3 reads TGTGCCAGCACCAAAGGTGGCTACACCTTC. Amino acid sequence: CASTKGGYTF.

V is TRBV28 and J is TRBJ1-6; unclear D gene. Trimming took 6 bases from V and 3 from J, leaving 9 bases between them. The CDR3 extends over 14 amino acids. The germline gives CDR1 MDHEN, CDR2 SYDVKM. CDR3 sequence reads: CASRALGYNSPLHF. CDR3 nucleotide sequence: TGTGCCAGCAGGGCTCTTGGCTATAATTCACCCCTCCACTTT.

The chain uses TRBV3-1 and TRBJ2-2; no clear D gene. CDR3 length: 13 amino acids. CDR1 is LGHDT and CDR2 is YNNKEL in the germline V gene (reference sequence). V dropped 5 bases and J dropped 8 bases, with 12 bases sitting between them. The CDR3 sequence: CASSTNGEGELFF. CDR3 sequence (DNA): TGTGCCAGCAGCACTAATGGGGAAGGGGAGCTGTTTTTT.

This clonotype was seen many times. The J gene is TRBJ1-5, the V gene TRBV2; perhaps TRBD1 as D (5 bases). This CDR3 is 14 amino acids long. Deletions cut 7 bases from V and 9 bases from J, with 19 bases between. Germline V lookup: CDR1 SNHLY, CDR2 FYNNEI. CDR3 in amino acids: CASMFGAGPGPQHF. In nucleotides, the CDR3 is TGTGCCAGCATGTTTGGTGCAGGGCCGGGGCCCCAGCATTTT.

Regarding this clonotype: A read error may explain this, as a much larger clone is one base away. V is TRBV10-2 and J is TRBJ2-5; D may match TRBD1 or TRBD2 (5 bases each). Germline values: CDR1 WSHSY, CDR2 SAAADI. The CDR3 consists of 13 residues. V was clipped by 8 bases and J by 1 base, with 11 bases between them. CDR3 loop: CASGATSQETQYF. The CDR3 region has the DNA TGCGCCAGCGGGGCAACTAGCCAAGAGACCCAGTACTTC.

This sequence joins TRBV20-1 and TRBJ2-2; no clear D gene. Germline loops: CDR1 DFQATT, CDR2 SNEGSKA (reference sequence). The CDR3 spans 16 residues. The V end lost 6 bases, the J end lost 3 bases, and 20 bases lay between the germline ends. The CDR3: CSAPPLDRPDTGELFF. Written as DNA, the CDR3 is TGCAGTGCCCCGCCCCTGGATCGTCCCGACACCGGGGAGCTGTTTTTT.

V and J are TRBV20-1 and TRBJ1-2; the D gene is possibly TRBD1 (5 bases). V shed 6 bases and J shed 4 bases, with 18 bases lying between them. Germline CDR1 is DFQATT and CDR2 is SNEGSKA (reference sequence). The CDR3 is 14 residues long. The CDR3 protein is CSAPGPSSGYGYTF. The DNA for the CDR3 is TGCAGTGCCCCGGGACCTTCTTCCGGCTATGGCTACACCTTC.

This clonotype was counted only a few times. The rearrangement links TRBV29-1 to TRBJ2-1; 9 positions agree with TRBD2. Germline V gene data show CDR1 as SQVTM and CDR2 as ANQGSEA. This CDR3 spans 12 amino acids. V was clipped by 8 bases and J by 5 bases; unmatched bases: 4. The CDR3 here is CSSSSGNNEQFF. CDR3 nucleotide sequence: TGCAGCTCTTCTAGCGGGAACAATGAGCAGTTCTTC.

The chain uses TRBV7-9 and TRBJ2-7, with a possible D match to TRBD1 (6 bases). CDR1 SEHNR and CDR2 FQNEAQ come from the germline V gene (reference sequence). Trimming pared 6 bases from V and 6 bases from J, leaving 15 bases between. This CDR3 comprises 13 residues. The DNA of the CDR3 is TGTGCCAGCAGAAACAGGGAGTTGGGCGAGCAGTACTTC. Its translation is CASRNRELGEQYF.